Presented here are 6 T cell receptor beta chains from one specimen sequenced in a study of blood T cell repertoires in COVID-19 (dated by TCRdb to 2018 to 2020). Library preparation employed the immunoSEQ multiplex PCR assay. TCRdb took this table from immuneACCESS and kept in-frame rearrangements with V and J called. Such tables lack part of the clones; where checked against another copy, unresolved V genes explain under half of the gap, and the rest is unexplained. The sample records about 130,000 clones, 70% to 90% of which are singletons. Around 2.5% of the sample goes to the ten largest clones. Sequencing was done on a sample of PBMCs or T cells enriched from blood (not recorded which). The receptors stem from a woman between 50 and 59 years old who had recovered from COVID-19.

The rearrangement links TRBV14 to TRBJ2-7; 9 positions agree with TRBD1. Germline-derived CDR1 and CDR2 are SGHDN and FVKESK. The CDR3 spans 14 residues. V dropped 4 bases and J dropped 3; count of bases not matched to a gene: 4. This CDR3 reads CASSLGTGHYEQYF. CDR3 coding DNA: TGTGCCAGCAGCCTCGGGACAGGGCACTACGAGCAGTACTTC.

The chain has TRBV5-1 and TRBJ2-3; TRBD2 matches at 11 bases. The CDR3 sequence is 15 residues long. With 4 bases clipped from V and 4 bases from J, the junction kept 5 bases outside the gene matches. The V gene's germline CDR1 is SGHRS and CDR2 YFSETQ. CDR3 nucleotides: TGCGCCAGCAGCCCAGGGACTAGCGGTGCAGATACGCAGTATTTT. Encoded protein: CASSPGTSGADTQYF.

This chain joins TRBV7-2 and TRBJ2-1; TRBD2 matches 8 bases. The CDR3 is made up of 18 amino acids. Trimming took 0 bases from V and 2 from J; bases not matched to a gene: 9. The germline CDR1 and CDR2 sequences are SGHTA and FQGNSA. CDR3 region: CASSLASGGALAYNEQFF. The CDR3 DNA reads TGTGCCAGCAGCTTAGCCAGCGGGGGTGCCCTCGCCTACAATGAGCAGTTCTTC.

This chain links TRBV4-1 with TRBJ2-3; 9 nucleotides align to TRBD2. CDR1 is MGHRA, CDR2 YSYEKL, per germline. V lost 0 bases and J lost 4; bases outside the gene matches: 8. CDR3 size: 17 residues. This CDR3 reads CASSQDPQRGVADTQYF. CDR3 nucleotides: TGCGCCAGCAGCCAAGATCCCCAGCGGGGGGTGGCAGATACGCAGTATTTT.

The V call is TRBV14, the J call TRBJ2-3; 11 bases align to TRBD2. There are 16 residues in the CDR3. In germline, CDR1 is SGHDN, CDR2 FVKESK. V dropped 4 bases and J dropped 0; count of bases not matched to a gene: 3. The CDR3 nucleotides are TGTGCCAGCAGCCGGAGGACTAGCGGGAGCACAGATACGCAGTATTTT. This codes for CASSRRTSGSTDTQYF. The full variable domain, its missing parts supplied by reference TRBV14 and TRBJ2-3, is EAGVTQFPSHSVIEKGQTVTLRCDPISGHDNLYWYRRVMGKEIKFLLHFVKESKQDESGMPNNRFLAERTGGTYSTLKVQPAELEDSGVYFCASSRRTSGSTDTQYFGPGTRLTVL.

V usage is TRBV6-5 and J usage is TRBJ2-1; D ambiguous. V was trimmed by 2 bases and J by 0 bases, leaving 8 bases between them. The CDR3 loop spans 15 amino acids. From germline, CDR1 is MNHEY and CDR2 SVGAGI. The DNA of the CDR3 is TGTGCCAGCAGTTACAATCCTAGCTCCTACAATGAGCAGTTCTTC. The encoded protein is CASSYNPSSYNEQFF.